This T cell receptor (beta chain) was observed in a study of CD8 T cells in Susac syndrome. At the level of the study: Active disease was present in six of the sequenced Susac syndrome patients, and remission in under ten. Patients with Susac syndrome were therapy-naive, treated with corticosteroids, or treated with intravenous immunoglobulin alone when blood was collected. General study points: CD4+ T cell repertoires in Susac syndrome lacked clonal expansion.

About this clonotype: Its antigen is undetermined.

Germline V gives CDR1 SNHLY, CDR2 FYNNEI. J gave up 5 bases and V 4 bases, and 8 bases lay outside the gene matches. The CDR3 is made up of 15 amino acids. TEMRA cells were enriched by FACS, and CD4+ and CD8+ T cells were negatively isolated. RNA was extracted with the RNeasy kit, and a quantity of roughly 0.5 to 1 ug was reverse transcribed using random hexamers. MiXCR was run by TCRdb on the immunoSEQ multiplex PCR reads, yielding one entry per CDR3 protein. Altogether 150,000 to 200,000 distinct CDR3 sequences are present, roughly 90% being singletons, with the ten largest covering around 0.079%. Sequenced input: CD4+ T cells from PBMCs. The V and J genes are TRBV2 and TRBJ2-3; TRBD1 aligns across 8 bases. The source of this sequence is a human donor with Susac syndrome. The CDR3 DNA sequence: TGTGCCAGCAGTGGAATCGCAGGGGGCTTAGATACGCAGTATTTT. Protein: CASSGIAGGLDTQYF.